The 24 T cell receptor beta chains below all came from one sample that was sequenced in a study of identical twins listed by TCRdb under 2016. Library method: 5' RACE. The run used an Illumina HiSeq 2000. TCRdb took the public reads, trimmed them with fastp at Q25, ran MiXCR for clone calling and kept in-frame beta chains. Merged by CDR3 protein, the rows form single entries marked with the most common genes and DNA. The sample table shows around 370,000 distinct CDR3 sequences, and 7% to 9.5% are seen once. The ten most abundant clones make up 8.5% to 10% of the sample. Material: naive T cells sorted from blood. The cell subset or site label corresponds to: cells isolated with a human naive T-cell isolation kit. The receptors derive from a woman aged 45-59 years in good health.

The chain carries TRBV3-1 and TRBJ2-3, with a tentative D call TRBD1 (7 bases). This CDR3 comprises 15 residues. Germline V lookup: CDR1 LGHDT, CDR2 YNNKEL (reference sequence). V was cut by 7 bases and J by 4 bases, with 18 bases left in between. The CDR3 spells CASTFGGGGADTQYF. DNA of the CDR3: TGTGCCAGCACTTTCGGAGGAGGGGGCGCAGATACGCAGTATTTT.

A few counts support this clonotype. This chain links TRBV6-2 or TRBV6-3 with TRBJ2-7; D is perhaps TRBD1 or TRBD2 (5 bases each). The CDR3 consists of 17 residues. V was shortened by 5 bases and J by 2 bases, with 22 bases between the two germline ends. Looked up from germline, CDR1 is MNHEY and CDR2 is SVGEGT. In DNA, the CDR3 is TGTGCCAGCAGTATCCGCCGGGGCAAGAGCGGCCCCTACGAGCAGTACGTC. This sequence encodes CASSIRRGKSGPYEQYV.

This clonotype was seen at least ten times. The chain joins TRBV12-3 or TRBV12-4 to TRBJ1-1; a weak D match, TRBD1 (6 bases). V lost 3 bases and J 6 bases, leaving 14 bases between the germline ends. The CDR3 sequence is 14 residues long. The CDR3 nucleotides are TGTGCCAGCAGTTTTTGGGGGGCTAACGCTGAAGCTTTCTTT. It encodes CASSFWGANAEAFF.

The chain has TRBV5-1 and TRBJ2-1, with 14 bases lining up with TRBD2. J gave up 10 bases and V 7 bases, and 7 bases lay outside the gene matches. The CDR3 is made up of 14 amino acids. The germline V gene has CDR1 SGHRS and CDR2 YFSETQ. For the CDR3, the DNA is TGCGCCAGCTGGCCGGGACTAGCGGGAGTGGAGCAGTTCTTC. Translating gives CASWPGLAGVEQFF.

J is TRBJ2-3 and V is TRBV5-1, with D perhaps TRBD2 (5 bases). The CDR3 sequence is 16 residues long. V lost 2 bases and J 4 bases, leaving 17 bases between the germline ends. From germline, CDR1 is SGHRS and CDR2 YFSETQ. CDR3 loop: CASSFASLYPADTQYF. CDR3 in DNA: TGCGCCAGCAGCTTTGCTAGCCTTTACCCGGCAGATACGCAGTATTTT. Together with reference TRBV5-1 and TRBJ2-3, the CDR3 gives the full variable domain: KAGVTQTPRYLIKTRGQQVTLSCSPISGHRSVSWYQQTPGQGLQFLFEYFSETQRNKGNFPGRFSGRQFSNSRSEMNVSTLELGDSALYLCASSFASLYPADTQYFGPGTRLTVL.

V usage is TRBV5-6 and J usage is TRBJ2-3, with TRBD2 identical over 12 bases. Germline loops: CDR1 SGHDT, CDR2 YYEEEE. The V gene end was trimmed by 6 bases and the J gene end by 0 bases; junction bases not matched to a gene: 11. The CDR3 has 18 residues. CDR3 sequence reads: CASTRGLAGFPSTDTQYF. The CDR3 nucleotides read TGTGCCAGCACTAGGGGACTAGCGGGCTTCCCTAGCACAGATACGCAGTATTTT.

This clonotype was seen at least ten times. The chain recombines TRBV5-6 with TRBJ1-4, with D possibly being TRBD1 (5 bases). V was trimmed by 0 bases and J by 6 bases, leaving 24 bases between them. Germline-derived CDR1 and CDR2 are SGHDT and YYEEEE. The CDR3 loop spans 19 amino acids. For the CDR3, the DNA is TGTGCCAGCAGCTTGGAAGGGGCCGGACGAGCTCAGGTGGATGAAAAACTGTTTTTT. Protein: CASSLEGAGRAQVDEKLFF.

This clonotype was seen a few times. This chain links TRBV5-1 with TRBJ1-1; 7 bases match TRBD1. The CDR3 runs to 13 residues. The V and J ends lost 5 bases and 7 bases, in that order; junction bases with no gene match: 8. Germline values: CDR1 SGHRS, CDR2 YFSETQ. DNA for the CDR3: TGCGCCAGCAGTCACTCCGGGACAGTTGAAGCTTTCTTT. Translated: CASSHSGTVEAFF. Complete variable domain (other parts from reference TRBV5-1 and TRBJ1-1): KAGVTQTPRYLIKTRGQQVTLSCSPISGHRSVSWYQQTPGQGLQFLFEYFSETQRNKGNFPGRFSGRQFSNSRSEMNVSTLELGDSALYLCASSHSGTVEAFFGQGTRLTVV.

CDR3 DNA: TGTGCCAGCAGTGACGAGAGTACAGTCCAAGAGACCCAGTACTTC. Its translation is CASSDESTVQETQYF. J is TRBJ2-5 and V is TRBV2; D is unclear. The CDR3 contains 15 residues. The germline V and J ends were trimmed by 3 bases and 1 base, with 12 bases remaining between them. The germline V gene encodes CDR1 SNHLY and CDR2 FYNNEI.

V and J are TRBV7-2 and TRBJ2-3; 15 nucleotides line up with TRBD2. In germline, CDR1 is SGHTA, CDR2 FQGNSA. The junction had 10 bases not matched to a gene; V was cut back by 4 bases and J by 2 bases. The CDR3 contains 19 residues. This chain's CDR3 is CASSSTRTSGRADTDTQYF. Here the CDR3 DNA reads TGTGCCAGCAGCTCAACGCGGACTAGCGGGAGGGCCGACACAGATACGCAGTATTTT.

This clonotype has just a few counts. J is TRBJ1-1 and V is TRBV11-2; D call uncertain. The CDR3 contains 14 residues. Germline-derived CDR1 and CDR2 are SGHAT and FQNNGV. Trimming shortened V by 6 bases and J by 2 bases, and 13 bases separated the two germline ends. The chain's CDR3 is CASSFPGSNTEAFF. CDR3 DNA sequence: TGTGCCAGCAGTTTTCCGGGCTCCAACACTGAAGCTTTCTTT.

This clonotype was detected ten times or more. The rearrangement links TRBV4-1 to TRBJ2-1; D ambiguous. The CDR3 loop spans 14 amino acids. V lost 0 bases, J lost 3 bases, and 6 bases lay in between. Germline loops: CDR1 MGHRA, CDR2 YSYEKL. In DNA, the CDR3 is TGCGCCAGCAGCCAAGAGAGTGGCTACAATGAGCAGTTCTTC. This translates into CASSQESGYNEQFF.

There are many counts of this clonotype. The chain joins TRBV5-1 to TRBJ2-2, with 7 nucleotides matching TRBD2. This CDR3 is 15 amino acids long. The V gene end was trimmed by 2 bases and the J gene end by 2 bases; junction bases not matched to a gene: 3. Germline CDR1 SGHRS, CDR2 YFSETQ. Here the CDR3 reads CASSLGGSNTGELFF. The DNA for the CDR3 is TGCGCCAGCAGCTTAGGCGGGAGTAACACCGGGGAGCTGTTTTTT. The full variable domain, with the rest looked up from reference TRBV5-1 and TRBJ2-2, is KAGVTQTPRYLIKTRGQQVTLSCSPISGHRSVSWYQQTPGQGLQFLFEYFSETQRNKGNFPGRFSGRQFSNSRSEMNVSTLELGDSALYLCASSLGGSNTGELFFGEGSRLTVL.

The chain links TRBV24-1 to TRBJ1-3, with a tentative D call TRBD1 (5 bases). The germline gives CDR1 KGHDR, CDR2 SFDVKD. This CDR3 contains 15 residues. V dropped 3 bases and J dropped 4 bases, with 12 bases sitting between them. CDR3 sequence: CATSDARTSGNTIYF. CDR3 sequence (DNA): TGTGCCACCAGTGATGCCCGGACAAGCGGAAACACCATATATTTT.

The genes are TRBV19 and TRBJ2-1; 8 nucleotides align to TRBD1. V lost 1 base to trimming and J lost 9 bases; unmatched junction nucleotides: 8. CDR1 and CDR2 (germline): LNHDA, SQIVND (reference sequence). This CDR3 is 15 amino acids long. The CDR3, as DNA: TGTGCCAGTAGTATAGTTGGGACAGGCCTGGCTGAGCAGTTCTTC. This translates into CASSIVGTGLAEQFF.

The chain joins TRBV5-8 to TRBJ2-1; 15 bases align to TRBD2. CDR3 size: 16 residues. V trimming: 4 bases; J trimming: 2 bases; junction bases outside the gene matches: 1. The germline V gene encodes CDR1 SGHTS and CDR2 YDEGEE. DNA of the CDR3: TGTGCCAGCAGCCGGACTAGCGGGAGGGCCTACAATGAGCAGTTCTTC. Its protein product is CASSRTSGRAYNEQFF.

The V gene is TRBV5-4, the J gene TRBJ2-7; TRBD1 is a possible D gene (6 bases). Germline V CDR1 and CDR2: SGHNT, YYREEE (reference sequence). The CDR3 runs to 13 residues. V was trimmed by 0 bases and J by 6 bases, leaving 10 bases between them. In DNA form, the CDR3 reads TGTGCCAGCAGCTTGGACAGGGTGGCCGAGCAGTACGTC. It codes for CASSLDRVAEQYV.

Here the CDR3 DNA reads TGTGCCAGCAGACCCACTTACACCGGGGAGCTGTTTTTT. This codes for CASRPTYTGELFF. V and J are TRBV7-8 and TRBJ2-2; D is uncertain. Germline V gene lookup returns CDR1 SGHVS and CDR2 FQNEAQ. The CDR3 is made up of 13 amino acids. V was pared by 6 bases and J by 3 bases, with 8 bases between.

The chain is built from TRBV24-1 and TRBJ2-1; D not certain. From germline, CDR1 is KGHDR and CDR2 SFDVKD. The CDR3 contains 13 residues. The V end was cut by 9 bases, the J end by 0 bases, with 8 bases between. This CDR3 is CATGPSSYNEQFF. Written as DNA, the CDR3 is TGTGCCACCGGACCCAGCTCCTACAATGAGCAGTTCTTC.

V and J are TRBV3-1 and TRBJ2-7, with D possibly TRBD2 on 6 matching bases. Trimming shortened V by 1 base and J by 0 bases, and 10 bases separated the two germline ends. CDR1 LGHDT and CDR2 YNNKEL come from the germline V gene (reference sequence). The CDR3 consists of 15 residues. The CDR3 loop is CASSQGSGRSYEQYF. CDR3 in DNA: TGTGCCAGCAGCCAAGGCAGCGGGCGCTCCTACGAGCAGTACTTC.

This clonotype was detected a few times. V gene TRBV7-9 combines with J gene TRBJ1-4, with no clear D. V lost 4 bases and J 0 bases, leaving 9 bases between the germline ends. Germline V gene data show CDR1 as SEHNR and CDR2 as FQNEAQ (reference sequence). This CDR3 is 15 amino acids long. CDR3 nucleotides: TGTGCCAGCAGCTGGACCGCCTCAACTAATGAAAAACTGTTTTTT. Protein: CASSWTASTNEKLFF.

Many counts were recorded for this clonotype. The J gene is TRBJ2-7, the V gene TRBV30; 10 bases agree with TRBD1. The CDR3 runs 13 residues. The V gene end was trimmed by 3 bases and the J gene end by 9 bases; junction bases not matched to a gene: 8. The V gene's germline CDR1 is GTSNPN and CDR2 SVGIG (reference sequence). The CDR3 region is CAWRRTGGIGQYF. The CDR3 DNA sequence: TGTGCCTGGAGGCGGACAGGGGGAATAGGGCAGTACTTC. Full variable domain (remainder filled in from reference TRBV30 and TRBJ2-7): SQTIHQWPATLVQPVGSPLSLECTVEGTSNPNLYWYRQAAGRGLQLLFYSVGIGQISSEVPQNLSASRPQDRQFILSSKKLLLSDSGFYLCAWRRTGGIGQYFGPGTRLTVT.

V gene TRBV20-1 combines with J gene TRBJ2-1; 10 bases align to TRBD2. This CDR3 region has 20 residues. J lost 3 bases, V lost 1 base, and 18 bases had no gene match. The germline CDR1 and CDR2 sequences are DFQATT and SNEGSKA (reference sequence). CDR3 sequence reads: CSARGWAWGFSGRIYNEQFF. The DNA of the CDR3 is TGCAGTGCTAGAGGATGGGCATGGGGTTTTAGCGGGAGGATCTACAATGAGCAGTTCTTC.

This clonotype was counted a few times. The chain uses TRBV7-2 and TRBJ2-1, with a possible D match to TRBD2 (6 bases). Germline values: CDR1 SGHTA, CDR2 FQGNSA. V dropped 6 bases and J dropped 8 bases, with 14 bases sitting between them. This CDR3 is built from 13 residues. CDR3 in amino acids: CASRIRGIDEQFF. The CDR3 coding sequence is TGTGCCAGCAGAATCCGCGGGATCGATGAGCAGTTCTTC.